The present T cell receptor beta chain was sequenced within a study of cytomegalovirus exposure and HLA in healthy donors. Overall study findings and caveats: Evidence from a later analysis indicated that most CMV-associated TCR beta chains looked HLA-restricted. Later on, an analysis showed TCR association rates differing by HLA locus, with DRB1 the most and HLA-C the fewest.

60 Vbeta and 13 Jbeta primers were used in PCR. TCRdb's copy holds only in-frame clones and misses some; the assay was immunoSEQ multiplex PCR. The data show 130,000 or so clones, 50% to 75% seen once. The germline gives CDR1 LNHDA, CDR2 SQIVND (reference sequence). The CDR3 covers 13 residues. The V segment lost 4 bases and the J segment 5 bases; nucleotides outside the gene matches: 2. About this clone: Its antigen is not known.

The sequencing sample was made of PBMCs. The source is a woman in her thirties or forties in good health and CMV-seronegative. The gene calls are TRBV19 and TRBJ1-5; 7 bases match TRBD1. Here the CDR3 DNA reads TGTGCCAGTAGTAAGGGACAGTATCAGCCCCAGCATTTT. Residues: CASSKGQYQPQHF.